Below, one T cell receptor beta chain is given with its context. This specimen belongs to a study of blood T cell repertoires in COVID-19. Looking at the study overall: Sources were T cells, B-cell-depleted T cells, or PBMCs; the material itself was cDNA or gDNA.

Method: immunoSEQ multiplex PCR; TCRdb's copy keeps in-frame clones and lacks some. Of hundreds of thousands of clones listed, about 86% are singletons. Followed longitudinally, the Seattle patients had been enrolled during active infection. Sequenced sample: peripheral blood. This receptor was obtained from a woman between 55 and 75 years old with COVID-19, enrolled during active disease.

In DNA, the CDR3 is TGTGCCAGCAGTTACGGGCAGGGTATTGCTGGCTACACCTTC. As protein: CASSYGQGIAGYTF. The chain has TRBV6-6 and TRBJ1-2, with D maybe TRBD1 (5 bases). Germline V gives CDR1 MNHNY, CDR2 SVGAGI (reference sequence). The CDR3 is 14 amino acids. Trimming took 2 bases from V and 7 from J, leaving 14 bases between them.